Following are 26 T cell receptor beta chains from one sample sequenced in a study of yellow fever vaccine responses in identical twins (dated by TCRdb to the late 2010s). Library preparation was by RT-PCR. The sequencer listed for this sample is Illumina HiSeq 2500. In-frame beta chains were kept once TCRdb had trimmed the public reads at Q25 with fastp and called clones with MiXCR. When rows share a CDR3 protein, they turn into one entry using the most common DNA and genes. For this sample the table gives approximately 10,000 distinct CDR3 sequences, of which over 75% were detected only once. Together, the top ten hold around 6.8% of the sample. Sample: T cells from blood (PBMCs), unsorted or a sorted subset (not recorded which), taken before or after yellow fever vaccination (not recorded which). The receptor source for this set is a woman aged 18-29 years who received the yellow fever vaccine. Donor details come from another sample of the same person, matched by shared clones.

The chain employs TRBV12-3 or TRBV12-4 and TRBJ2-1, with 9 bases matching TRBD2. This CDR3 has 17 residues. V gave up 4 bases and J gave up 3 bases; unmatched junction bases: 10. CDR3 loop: CASSSPSLAGYYNEQFF. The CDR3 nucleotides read TGTGCCAGCAGTTCGCCATCCCTAGCGGGGTACTACAATGAGCAGTTCTTC.

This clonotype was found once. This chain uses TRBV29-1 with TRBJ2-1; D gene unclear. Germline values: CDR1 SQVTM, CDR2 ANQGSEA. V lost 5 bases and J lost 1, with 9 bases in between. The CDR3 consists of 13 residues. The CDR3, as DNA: TGCAGCGTTATAGGGTTTTCCTACAATGAGCAGTTCTTC. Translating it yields CSVIGFSYNEQFF.

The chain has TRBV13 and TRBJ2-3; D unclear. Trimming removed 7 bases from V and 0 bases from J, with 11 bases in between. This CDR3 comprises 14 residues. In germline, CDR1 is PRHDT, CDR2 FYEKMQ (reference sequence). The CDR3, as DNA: TGTGCCAGCATTAGGGAATCTAGCACAGATACGCAGTATTTT. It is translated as CASIRESSTDTQYF.

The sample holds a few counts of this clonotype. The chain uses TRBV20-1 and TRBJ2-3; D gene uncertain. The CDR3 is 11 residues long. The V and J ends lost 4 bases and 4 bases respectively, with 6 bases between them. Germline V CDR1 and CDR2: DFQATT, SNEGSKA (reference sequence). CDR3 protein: CSATGPDTQYF. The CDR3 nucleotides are TGCAGTGCTACAGGTCCAGATACGCAGTATTTT.

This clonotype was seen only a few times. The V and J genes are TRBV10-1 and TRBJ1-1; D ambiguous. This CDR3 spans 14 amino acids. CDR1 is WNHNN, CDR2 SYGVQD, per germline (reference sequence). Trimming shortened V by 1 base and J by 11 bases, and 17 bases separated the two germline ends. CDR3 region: CASSEYNSQEEAFF. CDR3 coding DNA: TGCGCCAGCAGTGAGTATAACAGCCAAGAGGAGGCTTTCTTT.

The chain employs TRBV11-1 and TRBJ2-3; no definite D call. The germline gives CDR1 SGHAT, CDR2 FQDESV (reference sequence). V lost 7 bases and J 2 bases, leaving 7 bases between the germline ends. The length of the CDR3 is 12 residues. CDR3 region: CASTPYTDTQYF. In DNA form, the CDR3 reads TGTGCCAGCACCCCGTACACAGATACGCAGTATTTT.

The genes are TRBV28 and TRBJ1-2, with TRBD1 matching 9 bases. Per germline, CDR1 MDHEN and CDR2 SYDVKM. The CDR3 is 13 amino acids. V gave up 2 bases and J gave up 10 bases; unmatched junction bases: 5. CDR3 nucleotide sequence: TGTGCCAGCAGTTTACTCGACAGGGGGAACTACACCTTC. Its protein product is CASSLLDRGNYTF.

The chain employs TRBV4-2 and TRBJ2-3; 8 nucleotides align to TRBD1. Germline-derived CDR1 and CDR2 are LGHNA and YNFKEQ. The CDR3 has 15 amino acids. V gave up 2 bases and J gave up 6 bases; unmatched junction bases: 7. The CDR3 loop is CASSQSTGARDTQYF. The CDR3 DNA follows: TGTGCCAGCAGCCAATCGACAGGGGCCCGGGATACGCAGTATTTT.

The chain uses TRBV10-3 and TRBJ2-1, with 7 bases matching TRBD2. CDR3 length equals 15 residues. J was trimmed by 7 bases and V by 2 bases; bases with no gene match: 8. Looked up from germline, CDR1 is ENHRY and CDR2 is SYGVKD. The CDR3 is CAISERGGAGNEQFF. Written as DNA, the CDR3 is TGTGCCATCAGTGAGAGGGGAGGGGCAGGTAATGAGCAGTTCTTC.

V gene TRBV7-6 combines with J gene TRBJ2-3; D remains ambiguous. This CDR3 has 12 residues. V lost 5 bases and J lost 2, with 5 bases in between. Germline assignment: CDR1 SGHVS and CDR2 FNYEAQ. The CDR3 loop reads CASSTFTDTQYF. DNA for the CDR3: TGTGCCAGCAGCACCTTCACAGATACGCAGTATTTT.

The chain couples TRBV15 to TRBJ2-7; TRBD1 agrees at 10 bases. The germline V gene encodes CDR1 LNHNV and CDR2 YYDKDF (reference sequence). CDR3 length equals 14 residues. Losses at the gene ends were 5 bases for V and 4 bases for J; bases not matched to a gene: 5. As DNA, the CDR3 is TGTGCCACCAGCTCTGACAGGGGGCTATACGAGCAGTACTTC. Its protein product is CATSSDRGLYEQYF.

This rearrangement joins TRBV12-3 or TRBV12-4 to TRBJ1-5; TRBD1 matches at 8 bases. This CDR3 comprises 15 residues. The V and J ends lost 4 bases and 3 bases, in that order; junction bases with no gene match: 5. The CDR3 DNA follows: TGTGCCAGCAGTTCCGGACAGGGCAACAATCAGCCCCAGCATTTT. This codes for CASSSGQGNNQPQHF.

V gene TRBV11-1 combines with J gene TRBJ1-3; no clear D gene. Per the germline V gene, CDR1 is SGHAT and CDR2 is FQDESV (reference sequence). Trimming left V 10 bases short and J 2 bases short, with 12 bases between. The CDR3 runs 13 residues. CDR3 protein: CATKRWPGNTIYF. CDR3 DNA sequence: TGTGCCACCAAACGTTGGCCTGGAAACACCATATATTTT.

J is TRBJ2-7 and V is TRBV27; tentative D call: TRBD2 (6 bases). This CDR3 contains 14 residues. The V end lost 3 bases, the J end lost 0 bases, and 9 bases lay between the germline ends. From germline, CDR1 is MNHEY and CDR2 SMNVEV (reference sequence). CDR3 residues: CASSLGDSSYEQYF. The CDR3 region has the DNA TGTGCCAGCAGTTTGGGGGACTCCTCCTACGAGCAGTACTTC.

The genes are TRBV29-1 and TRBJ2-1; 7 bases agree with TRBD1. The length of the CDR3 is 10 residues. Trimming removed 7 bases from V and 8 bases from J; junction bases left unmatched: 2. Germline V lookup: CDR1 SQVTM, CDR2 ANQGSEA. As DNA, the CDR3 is TGCAGCGGAGGGGGCTATGAGCAGTTCTTC. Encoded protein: CSGGGYEQFF.

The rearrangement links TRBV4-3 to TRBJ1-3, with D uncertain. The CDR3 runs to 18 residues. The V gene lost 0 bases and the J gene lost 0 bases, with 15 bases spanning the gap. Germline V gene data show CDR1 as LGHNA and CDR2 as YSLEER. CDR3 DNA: TGCGCCAGCAGCCAAGACGGCCCGTCCTCCCGCTCTGGAAACACCATATATTTT. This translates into CASSQDGPSSRSGNTIYF.

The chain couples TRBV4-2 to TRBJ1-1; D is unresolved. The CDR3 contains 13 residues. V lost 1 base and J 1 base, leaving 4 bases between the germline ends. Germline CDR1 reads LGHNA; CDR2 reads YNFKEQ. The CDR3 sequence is CASSQGGNTEAFF. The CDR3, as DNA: TGTGCCAGCAGCCAAGGTGGGAACACTGAAGCTTTCTTT.

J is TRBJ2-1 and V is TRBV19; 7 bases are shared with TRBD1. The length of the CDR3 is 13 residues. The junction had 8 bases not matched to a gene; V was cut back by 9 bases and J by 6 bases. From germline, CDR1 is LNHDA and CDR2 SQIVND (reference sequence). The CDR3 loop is CARALTGFNEQFF. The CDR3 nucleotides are TGTGCCAGGGCCTTGACAGGGTTCAATGAGCAGTTCTTC.

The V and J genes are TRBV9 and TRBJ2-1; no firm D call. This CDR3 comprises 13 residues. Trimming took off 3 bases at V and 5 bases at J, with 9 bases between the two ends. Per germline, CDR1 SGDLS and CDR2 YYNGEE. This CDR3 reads CASSDSLHNEQFF. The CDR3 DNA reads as TGTGCCAGCAGCGACAGCCTCCACAATGAGCAGTTCTTC.

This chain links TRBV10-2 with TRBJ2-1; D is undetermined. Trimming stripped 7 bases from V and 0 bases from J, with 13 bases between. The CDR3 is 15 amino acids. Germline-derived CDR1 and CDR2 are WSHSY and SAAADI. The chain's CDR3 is CASINLVSSYNEQFF. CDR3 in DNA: TGCGCCAGCATCAACCTAGTCAGCTCCTACAATGAGCAGTTCTTC.

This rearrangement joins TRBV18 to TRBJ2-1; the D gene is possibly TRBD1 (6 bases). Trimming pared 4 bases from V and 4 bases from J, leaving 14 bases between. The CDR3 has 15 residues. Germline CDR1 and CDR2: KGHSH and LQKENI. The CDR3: CASSLDSRLYNEQFF. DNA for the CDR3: TGTGCCAGCTCACTGGACAGTCGCCTATACAATGAGCAGTTCTTC.

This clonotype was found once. The CDR3 region has the DNA TGTGCCAGCAGCTTACCAACTAGCGGGAGGCGGGACGAGCAGTACTTC. Translating it yields CASSLPTSGRRDEQYF. The V call is TRBV11-1, the J call TRBJ2-7; 12 bases are a match to TRBD2. CDR1 is SGHAT and CDR2 is FQDESV in the germline V gene (reference sequence). Germline trimming cut 2 bases from V and 5 bases from J; bases unmatched to any gene: 7. The CDR3 runs to 16 residues.

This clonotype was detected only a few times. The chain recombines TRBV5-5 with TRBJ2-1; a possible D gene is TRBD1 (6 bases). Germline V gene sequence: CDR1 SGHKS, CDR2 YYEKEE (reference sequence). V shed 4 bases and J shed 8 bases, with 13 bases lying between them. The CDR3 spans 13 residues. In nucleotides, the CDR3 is TGTGCCAGCAGCCTACAGGGTTTCGATGAGCAGTTCTTC. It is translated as CASSLQGFDEQFF.

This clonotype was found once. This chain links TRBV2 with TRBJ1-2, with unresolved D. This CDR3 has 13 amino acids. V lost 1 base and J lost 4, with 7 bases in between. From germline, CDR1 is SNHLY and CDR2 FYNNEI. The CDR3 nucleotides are TGTGCCAGCAGTGAAGGACAACTCTATGGCTACACCTTC. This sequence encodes CASSEGQLYGYTF.

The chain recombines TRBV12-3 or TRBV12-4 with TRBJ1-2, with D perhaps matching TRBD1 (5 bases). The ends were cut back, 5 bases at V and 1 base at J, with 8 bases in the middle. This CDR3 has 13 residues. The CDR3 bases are TGTGCCAGCAGTCTGGGGGGTAACTATGGCTACACCTTC. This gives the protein CASSLGGNYGYTF.

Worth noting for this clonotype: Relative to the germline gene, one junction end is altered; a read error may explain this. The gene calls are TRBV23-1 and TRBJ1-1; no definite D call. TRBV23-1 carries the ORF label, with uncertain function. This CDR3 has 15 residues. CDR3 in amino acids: CASSLTNNPNAEAFF. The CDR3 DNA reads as TGCGCCAGCAGTTTGACAAATAATCCGAACGCTGAAGCTTTCTTT.